This is a list of T cell receptor beta chains from one sample in a study of cytomegalovirus exposure and HLA in healthy donors. This table comes from immunoSEQ multiplex PCR, and its TCRdb copy is limited to in-frame clones, with some not included. The sample carries about 67,000 clones, around 87% recorded once. Sequencing was done on a sample of PBMCs. The receptors originated from a woman between 25 and 40 years old in good health and CMV-seropositive. Both conserved end residues are part of each CDR3. Each record gives: J gene, V gene, clone size, D gene, CDR3 DNA, CDR3 protein. The D gene is left open where the match is weak. The size of a clone is reported for some rows only, either as once, few or many, or as a class for expanded clones.

>TRBJ1-2|TRBV5-1|.|.
TGCGCCAGCAGCTCCCCAGGACATAACTATGGCTACACCTTC
CASSSPGHNYGYTF
>TRBJ2-1|TRBV5-1|.|TRBD2
TGCGCCAGCAGCGTTAGCGGGAAATCCTACAATGAGCAGTTCTTC
CASSVSGKSYNEQFF
>TRBJ1-5|TRBV21-1|.|.
TGTGCCAGGGGCCCGCAGCATTTT
CARGPQHF
>TRBJ2-1|TRBV19|once|TRBD2
TGTGCCAGTAGTACACTAGCGGGAGAGGGGGGTGAGCAGTTCTTC
CASSTLAGEGGEQFF
>TRBJ2-5|TRBV5-4|.|.
TGTGCCAGCAGCTTGGCCAGGGCTCAAGAGACCCAGTACTTC
CASSLARAQETQYF
>TRBJ1-5|TRBV2|.|.
TGTGCCAGCAGTTCTGACAGGCTGAGCAATCAGCCCCAGCATTTT
CASSSDRLSNQPQHF
>TRBJ2-7|TRBV7-9|.|.
TGTGCCAGCAGCTTGCGGGACTACGAGCAGTACTTC
CASSLRDYEQYF
>TRBJ2-1|TRBV6-5|.|TRBD2
TGTGCCAGCAGTTCGCCGGGACTAGCGGACAATGAGCAGTTCTTC
CASSSPGLADNEQFF
>TRBJ1-1|TRBV27|.|.
TGTGCCAGCAGTTCTACATCCCTTTTTGGGGCGGTCACTGAAGCTTTCTTT
CASSSTSLFGAVTEAFF
>TRBJ2-7|TRBV10-3|.|.
TGTGCCATCAGTGGTCCAAACAGACCCCGCTTCCTCTTC
CAISGPNRPRFLF
>TRBJ2-7|TRBV18|.|.
TGTGCCAGCTCACCCGGGGATGGCGGCCCCTACGAGCAGTACTTC
CASSPGDGGPYEQYF
>TRBJ1-1|TRBV27|.|TRBD1
TGTGCCAGCAGTTTAACTGGACAGGTTCGGGGTGTGGGGACTGAAGCTTTCTTT
CASSLTGQVRGVGTEAFF
>TRBJ1-2|TRBV5-4|.|.
TGTGCCAGCAGCTTACAGGGCTCCACCACCCTCTATGGCTACACCTTC
CASSLQGSTTLYGYTF
>TRBJ2-7|TRBV9|.|.
TGTGCCAGCAGCGTAGGGGCAGGGGCGGCCTACGAGCAGTACTTC
CASSVGAGAAYEQYF
>TRBJ2-6|TRBV10-2|.|TRBD2
TGCGCGAGCGGGGAGGCTCCCTTTACCTCTGGGGCCAACGTCCTGACTTTC
CASGEAPFTSGANVLTF
>TRBJ2-1|TRBV11-3|.|TRBD2
TGTGCCAGCAGCGTATCCCCTACTAGCGGGACCTACAATGAGCAGTTCTTC
CASSVSPTSGTYNEQFF
>TRBJ2-7|TRBV7-8|.|TRBD1
TGTGCCAGCAGCCCCGACAGGGGGCTTTCCTACGAGCAGTACTTC
CASSPDRGLSYEQYF
>TRBJ1-1|TRBV29-1|.|TRBD1
TGCAGCGTTGAAGAGACAGGGCTGAGTGAAGCTTTCTTT
CSVEETGLSEAFF
>TRBJ1-1|TRBV18|.|TRBD1
TGTGCCAGCTCACCACCAGGGACAGGGTTAATACAAGTCACTGAAGCTTTCTTT
CASSPPGTGLIQVTEAFF
>TRBJ2-5|TRBV5-6|.|.
TGTGCCAGCAGCTTAGGAGGTGATGGAGAGACCCAGTACTTC
CASSLGGDGETQYF
>TRBJ1-2|TRBV7-2|.|.
TGTGCCAGCAGCGCCGTAATAGGGGGTACGGATGGCTACACCTTC
CASSAVIGGTDGYTF
>TRBJ1-4|TRBV5-1|.|TRBD1
TGCGCCAGCAGCTTGAGAGGACAGGGAAATGAAAAACTGTTTTTT
CASSLRGQGNEKLFF
>TRBJ2-7|TRBV15|.|TRBD2
TGTGCCACCAGCAGAGAGGGGACTAGCGGGGAAGTGATTACCTACGAGCAGTACTTC
CATSREGTSGEVITYEQYF
>TRBJ1-2|TRBV15|once|.
TGTGCCACCAGCAGAGCTACCCGGGGTGGCTATGGCTACACCTTC
CATSRATRGGYGYTF
>TRBJ2-3|TRBV7-3|.|TRBD2
TGTGCCAGCAGCCCCACGGTGCCGGGACTAGTGAGAACAGATACGCAGTATTTT
CASSPTVPGLVRTDTQYF
>TRBJ2-3|TRBV5-4|.|TRBD2
TGTGCCAGCAGCTTGGAACTAGCGGGAGCAGATGCGCAGTATTTT
CASSLELAGADAQYF
>TRBJ2-7|TRBV2|.|TRBD1
TGTGCCAGCACCTCCCAGGGGGCTAGCTCCTACGAGCAGTACTTC
CASTSQGASSYEQYF
>TRBJ2-7|TRBV7-9|.|TRBD1
TGTGCCAGCAGCTTAGCTGGACAGGGGCGTACAGGGCAGTACTTC
CASSLAGQGRTGQYF
>TRBJ2-1|TRBV19|.|.
TGTGCCAGCCAATTATTGGGCGGGGAGCAGTTCTTC
CASQLLGGEQFF
>TRBJ1-2|TRBV6-5|.|.
TGTGCCAGCAGTCCCATCGGGGGGGGAGACTATGGCTACACCTTC
CASSPIGGGDYGYTF
>TRBJ2-7|TRBV7-9|once|TRBD2
TGTGCCAGCAGCTCGACTAGCGGATACGAGCAGTACTTC
CASSSTSGYEQYF
>TRBJ2-2|TRBV29-1|.|TRBD2
TGCAGCGTTGAAATAGCGGGGGATAACACCGGGGAGCTGTTTTTT
CSVEIAGDNTGELFF
>TRBJ2-3|TRBV7-6|.|.
TGTGCCAGCAGCCCTACAGGGCGGTACACAGATACGCAGTATTTT
CASSPTGRYTDTQYF
>TRBJ2-7|TRBV7-6|once|TRBD2
TGTGCCAGCAGCTTAGCGGGGACTAGCGGGAGTACTTACGAGCAGTACTTC
CASSLAGTSGSTYEQYF
>TRBJ2-7|TRBV6-1|.|.
TGTGCCACCTCGAGAGGGGGGGGAGCGGGCTACGAGCAGTACTTC
CATSRGGGAGYEQYF
>TRBJ2-3|TRBV5-6|.|TRBD2
TGTGCCAGCAGCTCGATAAACTCCGGGACTAGCATTAGCACAGATACGCAGTATTTT
CASSSINSGTSISTDTQYF
>TRBJ2-3|TRBV9|.|.
TGTGCCAGCAGCGTATCCCCTCGGAGCACAGATACGCAGTATTTT
CASSVSPRSTDTQYF
>TRBJ2-7|TRBV19|.|.
TGTGCCAGTAGTAGGCAGGGAAGCTACGAGCAGTACTTC
CASSRQGSYEQYF
>TRBJ2-1|TRBV15|.|.
TGTGCCACCAGCAGAGGGGGCACCCACTCCTACAATGAGCAGTTCTTC
CATSRGGTHSYNEQFF
>TRBJ2-3|TRBV27|.|TRBD1
TGTGCCAGCTCACACTTACCGGGACAGGGGGCAGATACGCAGTATTTT
CASSHLPGQGADTQYF
>TRBJ2-7|TRBV5-1|.|TRBD1
TGCGCCAGCAGCGGACAGGGCTTCTCCTACGAGCAGTACTTC
CASSGQGFSYEQYF
>TRBJ2-7|TRBV5-4|.|.
TGTGCCAGCAGCTTGGGTAGTAGATTCCTCTCCTACGAGCAGTACTTC
CASSLGSRFLSYEQYF
>TRBJ1-3|TRBV18|once|TRBD1
TGTGCCAGCTCACCACGACAGGGGGCACCTGGAAACACCATATATTTT
CASSPRQGAPGNTIYF
>TRBJ2-1|TRBV5-1|.|.
TGCGCCAGCAGACTACAGGACAATGAGCAGTTCTTC
CASRLQDNEQFF
>TRBJ2-1|TRBV5-5|.|TRBD2
TGTGCCAGCAGCTCCTTCTTAGCGGGAGAGGTCAATGAGCAGTTCTTC
CASSSFLAGEVNEQFF
>TRBJ2-1|TRBV19|.|.
TGTGCCAGTAGTATAGGCCCAGGGCGGTATGAGCAGTTCTTC
CASSIGPGRYEQFF